At least ten counts were recorded for the clone carrying this T cell receptor (beta chain). These data are taken from a study of beta chain features in type 1 diabetes. Markers CD45RO/CCR7/CD25/CD127/CD95/CD27 served to sort CD4+ naive, central memory, regulatory and stem cell-like memory cells. TCRB transcripts that were expressed got sequenced, as all of the isolated RNA had been reverse transcribed. Roughly 3.5 million reads per sample on average were obtained from naive, central memory and regulatory T cell samples. Sequencing was performed with immunoSEQ multiplex PCR; in TCRdb, only in-frame clones are kept and a portion is missing. This table has about 220,000 clones, approximately 10% appearing once. V shed 0 bases and J 8 bases; nucleotides not matched to a gene: 5. Germline V lookup: CDR1 LGHNA, CDR2 YNFKEQ. The CDR3 contains 15 residues.

The TCR originated in a man aged 18 to 35 in good health. The rearrangement uses TRBV4-2 and TRBJ2-1; 9 nucleotides line up with TRBD2. Sample: central memory CD4+ T cells from blood. In DNA, the CDR3 is TGTGCCAGCAGCCAAGATACTAGCGGGTTCGATGAGCAGTTCTTC. This encodes CASSQDTSGFDEQFF.